Below, 22 T cell receptor beta chains from the same sample are listed, as sequenced in a study of T-cell memory formation after mild COVID-19. TCRdb analysed the 5' RACE reads with MiXCR anew, one entry per CDR3 protein. The sample has about 560,000 distinct CDR3 sequences; approximately 18% are singletons. The material sequenced was PBMCs or a T cell subset sorted from them (not recorded which). The receptors were gathered from an adult woman who had mild COVID-19 (a few samples of this study predate the infection). Cell type and time point are not known.

This clonotype was counted ten times or more. The J gene is TRBJ2-3, the V gene TRBV4-2, with TRBD1 matching over 8 bases. J was trimmed by 4 bases and V by 2 bases; bases with no gene match: 8. Germline CDR1 and CDR2: LGHNA and YNFKEQ. The CDR3 spans 16 residues. The CDR3 reads CASSQKLQGDADTQYF. DNA for the CDR3: TGTGCCAGCAGCCAAAAGCTACAGGGGGACGCAGATACGCAGTATTTT.

The rearrangement joins TRBV2 to TRBJ2-3; no clear D gene. The V end was cut by 3 bases, the J end by 8 bases, with 9 bases between. Germline assignment: CDR1 SNHLY and CDR2 FYNNEI. The CDR3 has 12 amino acids. CDR3 sequence (DNA): TGTGCCAGCAGTGAGGATACGGGTACGCAGTATTTT. This gives the protein CASSEDTGTQYF.

The chain joins TRBV19 to TRBJ2-1; TRBD1 agrees at 11 bases. CDR1 is LNHDA and CDR2 is SQIVND in the germline V gene (reference sequence). The length of the CDR3 is 15 residues. The trim removed 5 bases at V and 4 bases at J, leaving 4 bases unmatched. CDR3 loop: CASSLDRGQYNEQFF. CDR3 in DNA: TGTGCCAGTAGTTTGGACAGGGGGCAATACAATGAGCAGTTCTTC.

Concerning this clonotype: At one of its ends the junction is not consistent with the germline gene, which may arise from a read error. This chain uses TRBV5-1 with TRBJ2-1; 9 bases match TRBD2. Germline V gives CDR1 SGHRS, CDR2 YFSETQ. The CDR3 is 16 residues long. This CDR3 is CASRSGGRSSYNEQLF. The CDR3 DNA is TGCGCCAGCAGAAGCGGGGGGCGAAGCTCCTACAATGAGCAGTTATTC.

V gene TRBV5-1 combines with J gene TRBJ2-7; 11 positions agree with TRBD1. Per germline, CDR1 SGHRS and CDR2 YFSETQ. The CDR3 loop spans 15 amino acids. Trimming at V came to 2 bases and at J to 6 bases, leaving 7 bases not matched to a gene. This chain's CDR3 is CASSFGTGGQGEQYF. In DNA, the CDR3 is TGCGCCAGCAGCTTTGGGACAGGGGGGCAGGGCGAGCAGTACTTC.

The CDR3 protein is CSARDWVTGIPNEKLFF. The CDR3 DNA reads TGCAGTGCTAGAGATTGGGTTACAGGCATCCCTAATGAAAAACTGTTTTTT. The chain joins TRBV20-1 to TRBJ1-4, with D perhaps matching TRBD1 (5 bases). Trimming shortened V by 0 bases and J by 3 bases, and 17 bases separated the two germline ends. CDR3 length: 17 residues. Per germline, CDR1 DFQATT and CDR2 SNEGSKA (reference sequence).

This clonotype showed up many times. The rearrangement uses TRBV4-2 and TRBJ2-5, with D possibly being TRBD1 or TRBD2 (5 bases each). V dropped 4 bases and J dropped 3 bases, with 30 bases sitting between them. Germline V lookup: CDR1 LGHNA, CDR2 YNFKEQ. The CDR3 has 20 amino acids. Here the CDR3 DNA reads TGTGCCAGCAGCCGGTCGATACGGGACGTAGATAAATTATTCGAAGAGACCCAGTACTTC. It yields the protein CASSRSIRDVDKLFEETQYF.

The CDR3 DNA reads as TGTGCCAGCAGCACCCGGTTGGGTACGAACACTGAAGCTTTCTTT. It is translated as CASSTRLGTNTEAFF. The chain couples TRBV5-5 to TRBJ1-1; the D is unclear. The V end lost 4 bases, the J end lost 1 base, and 14 bases lay between the germline ends. The CDR3 is 15 residues long. Germline assignment: CDR1 SGHKS and CDR2 YYEKEE (reference sequence).

The chain carries TRBV5-6 and TRBJ1-5; 7 bases are shared with TRBD1. CDR1 is SGHDT, CDR2 YYEEEE, per germline. J gave up 3 bases and V 8 bases, and 8 bases lay outside the gene matches. This CDR3 region has 14 residues. The CDR3: CASSYTGANQPQHF. The CDR3 region has the DNA TGTGCCAGTTCATACACAGGGGCCAATCAGCCCCAGCATTTT.

The V call is TRBV6-4, the J call TRBJ2-3, with 8 bases fitting TRBD2. The junction had 3 bases not matched to a gene; V was cut back by 3 bases and J by 4 bases. CDR1 and CDR2 (germline): MRHNA, SNTAGT. The CDR3 is made up of 14 amino acids. CDR3 sequence reads: CASSESGGSDTQYF. In DNA form, the CDR3 reads TGTGCCAGCAGTGAGAGCGGGGGTTCAGATACGCAGTATTTT.

This chain's CDR3 is CASSISGAGSGANVLTF. Here the CDR3 DNA reads TGTGCCAGTAGTATCTCAGGGGCCGGCTCTGGGGCCAACGTCCTGACTTTC. The rearrangement uses TRBV19 and TRBJ2-6; tentative D call: TRBD1 (6 bases). The length of the CDR3 is 17 residues. Germline V gives CDR1 LNHDA, CDR2 SQIVND (reference sequence). Trimming shortened V by 3 bases and J by 0 bases, and 12 bases separated the two germline ends.

V gene TRBV15 combines with J gene TRBJ2-3, with 8 bases matching TRBD2. J was trimmed by 0 bases and V by 1 base; bases with no gene match: 12. Germline V gene data show CDR1 as LNHNV and CDR2 as YYDKDF (reference sequence). This CDR3 is 19 amino acids long. Here the CDR3 DNA reads TGTGCCACCAGCAGAGTACACATGACTAGCGTAACTAGCACAGATACGCAGTATTTT. This translates into CATSRVHMTSVTSTDTQYF.

This clonotype was counted a few times. This chain links TRBV20-1 with TRBJ2-7; 11 nucleotides agree with TRBD2. Germline V gives CDR1 DFQATT, CDR2 SNEGSKA (reference sequence). The trim removed 5 bases at V and 5 bases at J, leaving 8 bases unmatched. CDR3 length equals 14 residues. The DNA for the CDR3 is TGCAGTGCTGGCTTAGCGGGAGGGCTGCACGAGCAGTACTTC. It translates to CSAGLAGGLHEQYF.

The chain is built from TRBV29-1 and TRBJ2-5; a weak D match, TRBD1 (6 bases). The CDR3 runs to 13 residues. CDR1 and CDR2 (germline): SQVTM, ANQGSEA. V lost 6 bases and J 9 bases, leaving 20 bases between the germline ends. The CDR3 here is CSVLSNRVTAQYF. CDR3 coding DNA: TGCAGCGTCTTGAGTAACAGGGTAACGGCCCAGTACTTC.

This clonotype was observed a few times. V is TRBV4-1 and J is TRBJ2-1; D might be TRBD1 or TRBD2, each matching 5 bases. V was trimmed by 0 bases and J by 7 bases, leaving 16 bases between them. Germline V gene sequence: CDR1 MGHRA, CDR2 YSYEKL. The CDR3 contains 16 residues. DNA for the CDR3: TGCGCCAGCAGCCAAGACGGGACCAAGCGACGGAATGAGCAGTTCTTC. It specifies CASSQDGTKRRNEQFF.

This clonotype was counted between two and nine times. The chain recombines TRBV20-1 with TRBJ2-2; 9 bases fit TRBD2. The germline V gene encodes CDR1 DFQATT and CDR2 SNEGSKA (reference sequence). The CDR3 has 13 residues. Trimming cost V 6 bases and J 6 bases; bases outside gene matches: 5. CDR3 coding DNA: TGCAGTGCCCCGGGACTAGCAGCCGGGGAGCTGTTTTTT. Amino acid sequence: CSAPGLAAGELFF.

The chain combines TRBV5-6 with TRBJ2-7, with a tentative D call TRBD2 (6 bases). There are 15 residues in the CDR3. V dropped 0 bases and J dropped 3 bases, with 13 bases sitting between them. The germline CDR1 and CDR2 sequences are SGHDT and YYEEEE. The CDR3 reads CASSLDRLGVYEQYF. The CDR3 bases are TGTGCCAGCAGCTTGGACAGACTAGGAGTCTACGAGCAGTACTTC.

This clonotype turned up a few times. The chain employs TRBV29-1 and TRBJ1-2, with D possibly matching TRBD1 (5 bases). This CDR3 spans 11 amino acids. Germline loops: CDR1 SQVTM, CDR2 ANQGSEA. Trimming removed 6 bases from V and 4 bases from J, with 9 bases in between. This chain's CDR3 is CSVGGAYGYTF. CDR3 DNA sequence: TGCAGCGTCGGGGGAGCCTATGGCTACACCTTC.

The sample holds a few counts of this clonotype. The V and J genes are TRBV5-1 and TRBJ1-1, with 8 nucleotides matching TRBD1. From germline, CDR1 is SGHRS and CDR2 YFSETQ. V lost 7 bases, J lost 0 bases, and 5 bases stayed unmatched. The length of the CDR3 is 14 residues. CDR3 nucleotides: TGCGCCAGCGGAAGGACAGGGCTGAACACTGAAGCTTTCTTT. Residues: CASGRTGLNTEAFF. Complete variable domain (other parts from reference TRBV5-1 and TRBJ1-1): KAGVTQTPRYLIKTRGQQVTLSCSPISGHRSVSWYQQTPGQGLQFLFEYFSETQRNKGNFPGRFSGRQFSNSRSEMNVSTLELGDSALYLCASGRTGLNTEAFFGQGTRLTVV.

This clonotype has ten or more counts. The V and J genes are TRBV7-6 and TRBJ2-5, with a weak D call TRBD2 (5 bases). The CDR3 totals 16 residues. Germline lookup yields CDR1 SGHVS and CDR2 FNYEAQ. V dropped 1 base and J dropped 4 bases, with 16 bases sitting between them. CDR3 bases: TGTGCCAGCAGCTTAGTTCGTTCCTCGGGGTTAGAGACCCAGTACTTC. The encoded protein is CASSLVRSSGLETQYF.

This clonotype came up a few times. V and J are TRBV24-1 and TRBJ2-2; 10 bases line up with TRBD1. V was clipped by 4 bases and J by 6 bases; unmatched bases: 7. The length of the CDR3 is 16 residues. Germline assignment: CDR1 KGHDR and CDR2 SFDVKD. CDR3 in amino acids: CATSDTWDRGAGELFF. The CDR3 DNA sequence: TGTGCCACCAGTGACACCTGGGACAGGGGCGCCGGGGAGCTGTTTTTT.

This clonotype has only a few counts. This sequence joins TRBV5-1 and TRBJ2-1, with 7 bases identical to TRBD1. The V gene end was trimmed by 3 bases and the J gene end by 0 bases; junction bases not matched to a gene: 6. The CDR3 totals 16 residues. The germline CDR1 and CDR2 sequences are SGHRS and YFSETQ. CDR3 DNA: TGCGCCAGCAGCTCCATGACAGGGCCCTCCTACAATGAGCAGTTCTTC. Amino acids: CASSSMTGPSYNEQFF.